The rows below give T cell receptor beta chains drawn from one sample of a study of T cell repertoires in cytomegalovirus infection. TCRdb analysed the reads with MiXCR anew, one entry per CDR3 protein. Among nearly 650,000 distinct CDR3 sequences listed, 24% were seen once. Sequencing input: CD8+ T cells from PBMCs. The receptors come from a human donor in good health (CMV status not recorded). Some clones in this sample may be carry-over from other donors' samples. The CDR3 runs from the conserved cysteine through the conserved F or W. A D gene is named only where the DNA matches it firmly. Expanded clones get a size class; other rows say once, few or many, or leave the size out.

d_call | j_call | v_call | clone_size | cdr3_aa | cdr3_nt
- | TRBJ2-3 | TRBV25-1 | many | CASSEMFLVHRDDTQYF | TGTGCCAGCAGTGAAATGTTTTTAGTGCATCGGGATGATACGCAGTATTTT
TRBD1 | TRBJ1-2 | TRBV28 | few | CASRYPGGRAGYTF | TGTGCCAGCAGGTACCCAGGGGGACGTGCTGGCTACACCTTC
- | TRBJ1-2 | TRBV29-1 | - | CSVEDIEYGYTF | TGCAGCGTTGAGGACATCGAGTATGGCTACACCTTC
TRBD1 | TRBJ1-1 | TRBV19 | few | CASIDVGQGNTEAFF | TGTGCCAGTATCGACGTCGGACAGGGGAACACTGAAGCTTTCTTT
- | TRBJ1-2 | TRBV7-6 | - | CASSLGINDYGYTF | TGTGCCAGCAGCCTGGGGATAAACGACTATGGCTACACCTTC
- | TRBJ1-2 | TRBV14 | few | CASSQVGTAYGYTF | TGTGCCAGCAGCCAAGTTGGAACAGCGTATGGCTACACCTTC
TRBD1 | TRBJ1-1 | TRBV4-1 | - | CASSQQGAVGNTEAFF | TGCGCCAGCAGCCAACAGGGGGCAGTTGGGAACACTGAAGCTTTCTTT
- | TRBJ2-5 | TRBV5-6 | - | CASSWEGGIQETQYF | TGTGCCAGCAGCTGGGAAGGGGGAATACAAGAGACCCAGTACTTC
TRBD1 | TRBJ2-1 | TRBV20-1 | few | CSVGPDRGLDEQFF | TGCAGTGTGGGCCCGGACAGGGGGTTGGATGAGCAGTTCTTC
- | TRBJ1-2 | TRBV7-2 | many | CASSLERFNYGYTF | TGTGCCAGCAGCTTAGAGAGATTTAACTATGGCTACACCTTC